This T cell receptor beta chain was identified during a study of T cells in Graves' hyperthyroidism and ophthalmopathy. Overall study context: Peripheral blood was collected at initial diagnosis, before any treatment. Notes on the study in general: Ophthalmopathy prediction by the model preceded onset by a median about 6.3 months.

This clonotype was picked up a small number of times. The antigen is not known. 10 ml of fresh peripheral blood supplied the PBMCs. RNA transcripts provided the source from which TCR beta CDR3 regions were amplified. First-round RT-PCR targeting the TCR CDR3 was performed with the HTBI primer set. Using its own MiXCR run on the multiplex PCR reads, TCRdb lists one record per CDR3 protein. The sample holds roughly 300,000 distinct CDR3 sequences; 18% are singletons and the top ten take under 55%. This CDR3 is built from 15 residues. Germline-derived CDR1 and CDR2 are SQVTM and ANQGSEA. With 4 bases clipped from V and 4 bases from J, the junction kept 13 bases outside the gene matches.

The receptor comes from a woman in her 50s with Graves' hyperthyroidism. Sequenced: blood. The V call is TRBV29-1, the J call TRBJ2-7, with 7 bases identical to TRBD2. This chain's CDR3 is CSVAGGREAVYEQYF. CDR3 nucleotides: TGCAGCGTTGCGGGGGGTCGGGAGGCGGTTTACGAGCAGTACTTC.